The T cell receptor beta chain under discussion was sequenced for a study of cytomegalovirus exposure and HLA in healthy donors. PCR amplification relied on 60 Vbeta primers (plus 13 Jbeta primers). Assay used: immunoSEQ multiplex PCR; TCRdb lists only in-frame clones, some missing. The sample contains about 150,000 clones, roughly 85% of which appear only once. Findings and caveats of the study: Donor immune exposure was known only as CMV serostatus. Earlier results showed most TCR beta V segments being productive about 87% or about 30% of the time. Through in vitro validation, three CMV-associated chains were shown to be specific for CMV antigens. High specificity and sensitivity for cytomegalovirus status were reported for the classifier.

V lost 1 base, J lost 6 bases, and 4 bases stayed unmatched. Germline V gene sequence: CDR1 MDHEN, CDR2 SYDVKM. This CDR3 is 16 amino acids long. A remark on this clone: The antigen remains undetermined.

This chain uses TRBV28 with TRBJ1-6; 9 positions match TRBD1. The sequenced sample was PBMCs. The sequence came from a woman aged 18-29 years in good health and CMV-seronegative. For the CDR3, the DNA is TGTGCCAGCAGTTTATTGGGACAGGGCCCTAATTCACCCCTCCACTTT. It encodes CASSLLGQGPNSPLHF.